These 26 T cell receptor beta chains were sequenced from one sample in a study of T-cell memory formation after mild COVID-19 (dated by TCRdb to the early 2020s). Library construction relied on 5' RACE. Sequencing was performed on an Illumina NovaSeq 6000. TCRdb itself trimmed the public reads at Q25 with fastp, ran MiXCR and retained productive beta chains. Rows are unified per CDR3 protein, each entry keeping the most common DNA and genes. The sample includes roughly 52,000 distinct CDR3 sequences, with around 7% observed a single time. More than 1.2% of the sample comes from the top ten. The specimen was PBMCs or a T cell subset sorted from them (not recorded which). The source of these receptors is a man aged 18 to 29 who had mild COVID-19 (a few samples of this study predate the infection). The sample titles of this study are shuffled in the database, so cell type and time point are left out; the donor was told from shared clones.

The chain is built from TRBV7-3 and TRBJ2-2; tentative D call: TRBD1 (5 bases). The CDR3 contains 13 residues. V was pared by 4 bases and J by 5 bases, with 8 bases between. Looked up from germline, CDR1 is SGHTA and CDR2 is FQGTGA. The CDR3 coding sequence is TGTGCCAGCAGCTCCCCAGGGACCGGGGAGCTGTTTTTT. This codes for CASSSPGTGELFF. The full variable domain, in which reference TRBV7-3 and TRBJ2-2 provide the parts outside the CDR3, is GAGVSQTPSNKVTEKGKYVELRCDPISGHTALYWYRQSLGQGPEFLIYFQGTGAADDSGLPNDRFFAVRPEGSVSTLKIQRTERGDSAVYLCASSSPGTGELFFGEGSRLTVL.

By frequency in the sample, this clonotype is medium-sized (0.01 to 0.1%). The rearrangement joins TRBV9 to TRBJ2-3, with D hard to call. Trimming removed 0 bases at V and 0 bases at J, with 11 bases between. The CDR3 is 16 amino acids. Germline-derived CDR1 and CDR2 are SGDLS and YYNGEE. Here the CDR3 reads CASSVAPAFSTDTQYF. In DNA form, the CDR3 reads TGTGCCAGCAGCGTAGCCCCAGCGTTTAGCACAGATACGCAGTATTTT.

This clonotype was seen ten or more times. The V gene is TRBV5-1, the J gene TRBJ2-5, with D possibly being TRBD2 (5 bases). The germline gives CDR1 SGHRS, CDR2 YFSETQ. This CDR3 has 13 amino acids. The V end was cut by 4 bases, the J end by 7 bases, with 14 bases between. The CDR3 region is CASSISSSGTQYF. The CDR3 DNA is TGCGCCAGCAGCATCTCCTCCAGCGGGACCCAGTACTTC. The full variable domain, rest sourced from reference TRBV5-1 and TRBJ2-5, is KAGVTQTPRYLIKTRGQQVTLSCSPISGHRSVSWYQQTPGQGLQFLFEYFSETQRNKGNFPGRFSGRQFSNSRSEMNVSTLELGDSALYLCASSISSSGTQYFGPGTRLLVL.

The CDR3, as DNA: TGTGCCAGCAGCTTAGGGGACAGGGTAGTTGGCCAGTACTTC. This encodes CASSLGDRVVGQYF. V is TRBV11-2 and J is TRBJ2-3, with TRBD1 matching over 9 bases. The closer fit of TRBJ2-5 to the DNA end suggests the J call may be wrong. Germline values: CDR1 SGHAT, CDR2 FQNNGV. The CDR3 loop spans 14 amino acids.

This chain connects TRBV7-2 to TRBJ2-3; TRBD2 is a possible D gene (5 bases). Between the trimmed V and J ends, which lost 1 base and 3 bases, there was a span of 11 bases. The CDR3 length is 15 residues. Germline V lookup: CDR1 SGHTA, CDR2 FQGNSA. As DNA, the CDR3 is TGTGCCAGCAGCTTAGGATCGGGGAATACAGATACGCAGTATTTT. Translation: CASSLGSGNTDTQYF.

The chain couples TRBV20-1 to TRBJ1-3, with 7 positions matching TRBD1. After removal of 0 bases from V and 3 bases from J, the junction contained 11 bases not matched to a gene. The CDR3 is 17 residues long. CDR1 is DFQATT and CDR2 is SNEGSKA in the germline V gene (reference sequence). CDR3 sequence (DNA): TGCAGTGCTAGAGAAGCCCAGGCCAGGGGGGATGGAAACACCATATATTTT. Its translation is CSAREAQARGDGNTIYF.

A few counts support this clonotype. This chain uses TRBV7-9 with TRBJ2-3; no clear D gene. Germline assignment: CDR1 SEHNR and CDR2 FQNEAQ (reference sequence). V lost 1 base and J lost 1, with 18 bases in between. This CDR3 comprises 18 residues. CDR3 nucleotide sequence: TGTGCCAGCAGCTTAGTATTCGGGCAATCCGCCCGCACAGATACGCAGTATTTT. Its translation: CASSLVFGQSARTDTQYF.

This clonotype occurred many times. The CDR3 sequence: CASSFALKETQYF. The DNA of the CDR3 is TGTGCCAGCAGTTTTGCCTTGAAAGAGACCCAGTACTTC. The chain carries TRBV12-3 or TRBV12-4 and TRBJ2-5; D is uncertain. Trimming pared 3 bases from V and 3 bases from J, leaving 8 bases between. The CDR3 consists of 13 residues.

Only a few counts were recorded for this clonotype. The gene calls are TRBV9 and TRBJ1-2; D remains ambiguous. V dropped 4 bases and J dropped 7 bases, with 20 bases sitting between them. This CDR3 contains 15 residues. Germline loops: CDR1 SGDLS, CDR2 YYNGEE. CDR3 residues: CASSPLGEEFGGYTF. In nucleotides, the CDR3 is TGTGCCAGCAGCCCTCTGGGAGAGGAGTTTGGTGGCTACACCTTC.

This rearrangement joins TRBV7-2 to TRBJ1-2, with D uncertain. Trimming cost V 1 base and J 8 bases, with 17 bases left between them. The length of the CDR3 is 15 residues. Per germline, CDR1 SGHTA and CDR2 FQGNSA. The CDR3 is CASSLGSASRHGYTF. CDR3 nucleotide sequence: TGTGCCAGCAGCTTAGGGTCGGCGAGTCGACACGGCTACACCTTC.

The V and J genes are TRBV6-2 or TRBV6-3 and TRBJ1-5; D is unclear. The CDR3 sequence is 13 residues long. V lost 7 bases and J 6 bases, leaving 13 bases between the germline ends. Per the germline V gene, CDR1 is MNHEY and CDR2 is SVGEGT. The CDR3 DNA reads TGTGCCAGCATGGGCGCCGCGGGTCAGCCCCAGCATTTT. Its translation is CASMGAAGQPQHF.

This clonotype was counted between two and nine times. The gene calls are TRBV19 and TRBJ2-1; TRBD1 is a possible D gene (6 bases). CDR1 is LNHDA, CDR2 SQIVND, per germline (reference sequence). V was trimmed by 2 bases and J by 3 bases, leaving 17 bases between them. The CDR3 has 17 residues. The CDR3 sequence is CASSIKPLLQGYNEQFF. For the CDR3, the DNA is TGTGCCAGTAGTATAAAGCCCCTCTTACAGGGCTACAATGAGCAGTTCTTC.

This clonotype was found a few times. J is TRBJ2-1 and V is TRBV7-2; 7 nucleotides match TRBD2. CDR1 SGHTA and CDR2 FQGNSA come from the germline V gene. Unmatched junction bases numbered 12, after V lost 4 bases and J lost 0 bases. The CDR3 is made up of 18 amino acids. CDR3 sequence (DNA): TGTGCCAGCAGCTGGGAACTAGCGCGTCCCCTCTCCTACAATGAGCAGTTCTTC. Translation gives CASSWELARPLSYNEQFF.

The chain links TRBV29-1 to TRBJ1-1, with TRBD1 as a possible D gene (6 bases). The CDR3 contains 12 residues. Germline lookup yields CDR1 SQVTM and CDR2 ANQGSEA. Trimming took off 7 bases at V and 6 bases at J, with 15 bases between the two ends. The chain's CDR3 is CSAEGEVAEAFF. CDR3 bases: TGCAGCGCGGAGGGGGAGGTGGCTGAAGCTTTCTTT.

In this sample, this clonotype turned up a few times. J is TRBJ2-7 and V is TRBV7-2, with TRBD2 matching 10 bases. This CDR3 is built from 15 residues. V trimming: 2 bases; J trimming: 7 bases; junction bases outside the gene matches: 8. Germline loops: CDR1 SGHTA, CDR2 FQGNSA. This CDR3 reads CASSLLAGGPEEQYV. For the CDR3, the DNA is TGTGCCAGCAGCTTATTAGCGGGGGGACCGGAGGAGCAGTACGTC.

A few counts support this clonotype. The chain uses TRBV28 and TRBJ2-1; 10 nucleotides match TRBD2. CDR1 is MDHEN, CDR2 SYDVKM, per germline. The CDR3 runs 16 residues. V shed 7 bases, J shed 8 bases, and the junction held 14 bases outside the gene matches. The CDR3 nucleotides read TGTGCCAGCATCGGACAGGCACTAGCGGGGATCCATGAGCAGTTCTTC. It specifies CASIGQALAGIHEQFF.

The chain has TRBV7-3 and TRBJ2-5; TRBD2 is a possible D gene (6 bases). Per the germline V gene, CDR1 is SGHTA and CDR2 is FQGTGA. This CDR3 contains 14 residues. V lost 1 base to trimming and J lost 5 bases, with 11 bases between them. The CDR3 region has the DNA TGTGCCAGCAGCTTAAACGGGGGTGGGGAGACCCAGTACTTC. It is translated as CASSLNGGGETQYF.

Ten or more counts support this clonotype. The genes are TRBV5-1 and TRBJ2-1, with D unresolved. Per germline, CDR1 SGHRS and CDR2 YFSETQ. Deletions cut 4 bases from V and 3 bases from J, with 8 bases between. The CDR3 spans 13 residues. The CDR3 DNA reads as TGCGCCAGCAGCAGACCAGGCTACAATGAGCAGTTCTTC. It specifies CASSRPGYNEQFF.

In this sample, this clonotype turned up a few times. This chain joins TRBV5-1 and TRBJ1-6; TRBD1 matches at 7 bases. CDR1 and CDR2 (germline): SGHRS, YFSETQ. This CDR3 is 14 amino acids long. The ends lost 3 bases at V and 10 bases at J; junction bases unmatched: 7. CDR3 sequence: CASSSGDRISPLHF. In nucleotides, the CDR3 is TGCGCCAGCAGCTCGGGGGACAGAATCTCACCCCTCCACTTT.

This clonotype was seen only a few times. The genes are TRBV7-9 and TRBJ2-3; TRBD2 aligns across 7 bases. V shed 7 bases, J shed 4 bases, and the junction held 8 bases outside the gene matches. The germline V gene encodes CDR1 SEHNR and CDR2 FQNEAQ (reference sequence). The CDR3 has 14 amino acids. The CDR3 reads CASTRRGYPDTQYF. CDR3 coding DNA: TGTGCCAGCACTCGGCGGGGGTACCCAGATACGCAGTATTTT.

This clonotype appeared a few times. The chain couples TRBV2 to TRBJ1-6; the D is unclear. V was trimmed by 1 base and J by 9 bases, leaving 10 bases between them. The CDR3 length is 14 residues. CDR1 SNHLY and CDR2 FYNNEI come from the germline V gene. In nucleotides, the CDR3 is TGTGCCAGCAGTGAAGAGGGAAGTGGTTCACCCCTCCACTTT. Translated: CASSEEGSGSPLHF.

The chain is built from TRBV27 and TRBJ1-4, with 11 positions matching TRBD1. The CDR3 spans 15 residues. Per germline, CDR1 MNHEY and CDR2 SMNVEV (reference sequence). V trimming: 1 base; J trimming: 8 bases; junction bases outside the gene matches: 3. CDR3 residues: CASSLWTGGEEKLFF. CDR3 nucleotides: TGTGCCAGCAGTTTATGGACAGGGGGCGAGGAAAAACTGTTTTTT. Full variable domain (missing parts from reference TRBV27 and TRBJ1-4): EAQVTQNPRYLITVTGKKLTVTCSQNMNHEYMSWYRQDPGLGLRQIYYSMNVEVTDKGDVPEGYKVSRKEKRNFPLILESPSPNQTSLYFCASSLWTGGEEKLFFGSGTQLSVL.

The chain recombines TRBV12-3 or TRBV12-4 with TRBJ2-1; 11 nucleotides agree with TRBD2. CDR3 size: 15 residues. V gave up 3 bases and J gave up 9 bases; unmatched junction bases: 7. CDR3: CASSFGSGGDPEQFF. In nucleotides, the CDR3 is TGTGCCAGCAGTTTTGGTAGCGGGGGGGACCCTGAGCAGTTCTTC.

This rearrangement joins TRBV7-3 to TRBJ2-3; D may be TRBD2 (5 bases). The CDR3 spans 15 residues. Germline-derived CDR1 and CDR2 are SGHTA and FQGTGA. The V gene lost 1 base and the J gene lost 0 bases, with 8 bases spanning the gap. The CDR3 DNA reads TGTGCCAGCAGCTTAAGGAGGTCTAGCACAGATACGCAGTATTTT. This translates into CASSLRRSSTDTQYF.

V usage is TRBV2 and J usage is TRBJ2-1, with 8 bases identical to TRBD2. Germline V CDR1 and CDR2: SNHLY, FYNNEI. V was clipped by 10 bases and J by 8 bases; unmatched bases: 13. This CDR3 is 14 amino acids long. The CDR3 reads CATRRGDGTDEQFF. The CDR3 DNA follows: TGTGCCACCAGGCGGGGGGACGGCACCGATGAGCAGTTCTTC.

This clonotype appeared many times. The chain joins TRBV7-2 to TRBJ2-7; 8 positions match TRBD1. Trimming removed 5 bases from V and 7 bases from J; junction bases left unmatched: 7. Germline lookup yields CDR1 SGHTA and CDR2 FQGNSA. The CDR3 length is 13 residues. In DNA, the CDR3 is TGTGCCAGCAGCCCGACAGGGGTGCGGGAGCAGTACTTC. It yields the protein CASSPTGVREQYF. The full variable domain, in which reference TRBV7-2 and TRBJ2-7 provide the parts outside the CDR3, is GAGVSQSPSNKVTEKGKDVELRCDPISGHTALYWYRQSLGQGLEFLIYFQGNSAPDKSGLPSDRFSAERTGGSVSTLTIQRTQQEDSAVYLCASSPTGVREQYFGPGTRLTVT.